The following is a TCR beta chain sequence with its context. Its antigen is undetermined. These data come from a study of CD8+CD57+ T cells in acquired aplastic anemia. Study background: The mean DNA yield obtained from sorted CD4+ and CD8+ cells came to approximately 3 ug. Healthy-donor CD4+ cells averaged about 9.9 million reads.

Whole-study findings and limits: Simpson's diversity of CD8+ cells was not significantly different in patients compared with controls. Patients and controls shared under 35 CD8+ CDR3 sequences, which appeared highly expressed in patients and within their immunodominant clones.

It was genomic DNA that served as the template for profiling TCR beta VDJ and CDR3. TCRdb re-analysed the reads in MiXCR, keeping a single row per CDR3 protein. The table records 150,000 to 200,000 distinct CDR3 sequences, approximately 45% of them present only once. The sequenced sample was sorted CD4+, CD8+, or CD8+CD57+ T cells (not recorded which) from PBMCs. The clonotype originates from a human donor in good health.

The CDR3 spells CASSSRDGQGRAYEKLFF. Written as DNA, the CDR3 is TGTGCCAGCAGCTCCCGAGATGGACAGGGTCGAGCTTATGAAAAACTGTTTTTT. The chain combines TRBV7-9 with TRBJ1-4; 8 nucleotides align to TRBD1. J gave up 6 bases and V 4 bases, and 16 bases lay outside the gene matches. Germline loops: CDR1 SEHNR, CDR2 FQNEAQ (reference sequence). The CDR3 is made up of 18 amino acids.